The 15 T cell receptor beta chains below come from one sample, sequenced in a study of T cell responses to AZD1222 COVID-19 vaccine. Assay: immunoSEQ multiplex PCR; the TCRdb copy retains only in-frame clones and omits some. The sample includes 150,000 to 170,000 clones, 70% to 90% seen only once; the top ten take under 7%. The sequenced sample was peripheral blood, obtained on day 0 of MenACWY control vaccination. The source is an adult in good health.

The chain uses TRBV11-2 and TRBJ1-5; 10 positions agree with TRBD1. The CDR3 has 16 residues. Trimming cost V 3 bases and J 6 bases; bases outside gene matches: 8. In germline, CDR1 is SGHAT, CDR2 FQNNGV. The CDR3 region has the DNA TGTGCCAGCAGCTTGCTCCTGACAGGGGGCGTTCAGCCCCAGCATTTT. Protein: CASSLLLTGGVQPQHF.

The gene calls are TRBV18 and TRBJ1-4; D gene ambiguous. Germline V lookup: CDR1 KGHSH, CDR2 LQKENI. Trimming stripped 3 bases from V and 8 bases from J, with 16 bases between. This CDR3 has 15 residues. The CDR3 DNA sequence: TGTGCCAGCTCACCTCCGGGAGGAAGAAGCGAAAAACTGTTTTTT. This sequence encodes CASSPPGGRSEKLFF.

The genes are TRBV7-2 and TRBJ1-1; D is uncertain. Trimming removed 1 base at V and 5 bases at J, with 11 bases between. The CDR3 is 14 residues long. CDR1 is SGHTA and CDR2 is FQGNSA in the germline V gene. CDR3 residues: CASSLDSGRTEAFF. For the CDR3, the DNA is TGTGCCAGCAGCTTAGATTCCGGGAGAACTGAAGCTTTCTTT.

V and J are TRBV4-3 and TRBJ1-3, with D possibly matching TRBD1 (6 bases). The CDR3 runs to 15 residues. V gave up 0 bases and J gave up 8 bases, with 14 bases separating them. CDR1 is LGHNA, CDR2 YSLEER, per germline. The CDR3 loop is CASSQDMGRGDTIYF. CDR3 bases: TGCGCCAGCAGCCAAGATATGGGCAGGGGTGACACCATATATTTT.

V and J are TRBV19 and TRBJ2-5; 16 bases agree with TRBD2. V lost 0 bases and J lost 4; bases outside the gene matches: 8. The CDR3 sequence is 19 residues long. CDR1 and CDR2 (germline): LNHDA, SQIVND (reference sequence). The CDR3 DNA reads TGTGCCAGTAGTATAGATCCGGGACTAGCGGGAGGGGAGTCAGAGACCCAGTACTTC. Protein: CASSIDPGLAGGESETQYF.

The chain has TRBV24-1 and TRBJ1-2, with 7 bases identical to TRBD1. CDR3 size: 15 residues. The trim removed 3 bases at V and 2 bases at J, leaving 5 bases unmatched. Germline lookup yields CDR1 KGHDR and CDR2 SFDVKD. The CDR3 sequence is CATSDPGTENYGYTF. The CDR3 region has the DNA TGTGCCACCAGTGATCCCGGGACAGAAAACTATGGCTACACCTTC.

This chain joins TRBV6-5 and TRBJ1-6; D perhaps matches TRBD1 (5 bases). With 6 bases removed from V and 3 bases from J, the gap between germline ends came to 12 bases. Looked up from germline, CDR1 is MNHEY and CDR2 is SVGAGI. The CDR3 sequence is 15 residues long. This CDR3 is CASRAWGDYNSPLHF. CDR3 DNA sequence: TGTGCCAGCAGAGCCTGGGGGGACTATAATTCACCCCTCCACTTT.

The genes are TRBV20-1 and TRBJ2-3; a possible D gene is TRBD2 (5 bases). Germline assignment: CDR1 DFQATT and CDR2 SNEGSKA (reference sequence). There are 13 residues in the CDR3. Trimming cost V 3 bases and J 4 bases, with 11 bases left between them. The CDR3 reads CSASGSAADTQYF. In DNA, the CDR3 is TGCAGTGCTAGTGGGAGTGCTGCAGATACGCAGTATTTT.

J is TRBJ2-3 and V is TRBV2, with a tentative D call TRBD1 (6 bases). Trimming shortened V by 5 bases and J by 2 bases, and 11 bases separated the two germline ends. CDR1 and CDR2 from the germline V gene are SNHLY and FYNNEI. The length of the CDR3 is 14 residues. In DNA form, the CDR3 reads TGTGCCAGCAGTTACGGGACAACCACAGATACGCAGTATTTT. This codes for CASSYGTTTDTQYF.

The rearrangement links TRBV21-1 to TRBJ2-3. TRBV21-1 is a documented pseudogene. CDR3 length: 12 amino acids. The chain's CDR3 is CASSKKGDTQYF. The CDR3 coding sequence is TGTGCCAGCAGCAAAAAAGGAGATACGCAGTATTTT.

This clone was counted once. Here the CDR3 DNA reads TGTGCCAGCAGTTTCCAGGGACAAAACACCGGGGAGCTGTTTTTT. It codes for CASSFQGQNTGELFF. The rearrangement links TRBV5-4 to TRBJ2-2; a weak D match, TRBD1 (6 bases). Germline lookup yields CDR1 SGHNT and CDR2 YYREEE (reference sequence). This CDR3 contains 15 residues. V shed 5 bases and J shed 2 bases, with 13 bases lying between them.

This rearrangement joins TRBV28 to TRBJ1-5; tentatively, D is TRBD1 (6 bases). CDR1 and CDR2 (germline): MDHEN, SYDVKM. Between the trimmed V and J ends, which lost 3 bases and 1 base, there was a span of 25 bases. This CDR3 is 20 amino acids long. Here the CDR3 DNA reads TGTGCCAGCAGTTTTTATTGGGGCGGGGGGCGCATGGGGAGCAATCAGCCCCAGCATTTT. Translation gives CASSFYWGGGRMGSNQPQHF.

The chain links TRBV19 to TRBJ1-4, with D uncertain. Germline CDR1 LNHDA, CDR2 SQIVND (reference sequence). There are 13 residues in the CDR3. Trimming took off 3 bases at V and 8 bases at J, with 10 bases between the two ends. The CDR3 DNA reads as TGTGCCAGTAGTATTAATCCGGGGGAAAAACTGTTTTTT. This sequence encodes CASSINPGEKLFF.

The rearrangement joins TRBV21-1 to TRBJ1-5; the table's D call TRBD1 went unverified against the DNA. TRBV21-1 is deemed a pseudogene. The CDR3 contains 19 residues. The CDR3 nucleotides read TGTGCCAGCAGCAATGGGGAGGACAGGGGGCGATTTAGCAATCAGCCCCAGCATTTT. Amino acids: CASSNGEDRGRFSNQPQHF.

V and J are TRBV29-1 and TRBJ1-2; 8 bases align to TRBD1. Germline-derived CDR1 and CDR2 are SQVTM and ANQGSEA. This CDR3 contains 17 residues. With V trimmed by 0 bases and J by 4 bases, 13 bases remained unmatched. CDR3 DNA sequence: TGCAGCGTTGAAGATTCTGGGAGGGCAGGGGGCTCCTATGGCTACACCTTC. It specifies CSVEDSGRAGGSYGYTF.